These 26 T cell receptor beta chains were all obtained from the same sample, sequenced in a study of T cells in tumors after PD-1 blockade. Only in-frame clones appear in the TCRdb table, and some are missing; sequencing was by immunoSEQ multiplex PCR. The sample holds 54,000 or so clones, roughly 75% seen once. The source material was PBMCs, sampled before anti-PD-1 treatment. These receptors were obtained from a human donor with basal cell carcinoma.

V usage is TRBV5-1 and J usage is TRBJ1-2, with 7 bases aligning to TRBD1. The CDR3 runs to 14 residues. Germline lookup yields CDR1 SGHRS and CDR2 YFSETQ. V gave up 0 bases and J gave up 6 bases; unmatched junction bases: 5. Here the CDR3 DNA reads TGCGCCAGCAGCTTGGGGGGACAGTCCGATGGCTACACCTTC. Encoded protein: CASSLGGQSDGYTF.

The CDR3 loop reads CAWTKDGFSGNTIYF. CDR3 DNA: TGTGCCTGGACGAAGGATGGCTTCTCTGGAAACACCATATATTTT. This chain joins TRBV30 and TRBJ1-3; D unresolved. Germline CDR1 and CDR2: GTSNPN and SVGIG (reference sequence). V shed 4 bases and J shed 0 bases, with 13 bases lying between them. This CDR3 region has 15 residues.

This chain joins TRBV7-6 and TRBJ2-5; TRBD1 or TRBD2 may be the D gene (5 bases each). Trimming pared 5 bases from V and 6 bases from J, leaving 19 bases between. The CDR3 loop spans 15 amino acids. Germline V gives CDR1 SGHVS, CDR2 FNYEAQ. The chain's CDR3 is CASSPRGRQFKTQYF. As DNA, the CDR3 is TGTGCCAGCAGCCCCCGGGGCAGACAGTTTAAGACCCAGTACTTC.

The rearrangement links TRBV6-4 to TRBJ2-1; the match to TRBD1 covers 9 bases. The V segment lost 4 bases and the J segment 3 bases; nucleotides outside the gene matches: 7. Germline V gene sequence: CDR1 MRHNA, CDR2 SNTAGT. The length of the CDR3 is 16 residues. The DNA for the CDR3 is TGTGCCAGCAGTGTAGGGACAGGGTCTAGCTACAATGAGCAGTTCTTC. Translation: CASSVGTGSSYNEQFF.

CDR3 nucleotides: TGTGCCAGCAGTCTCGGTAGCAATCAGCCCCAGCATTTT. It encodes CASSLGSNQPQHF. The chain uses TRBV12-3 or TRBV12-4 and TRBJ1-5; D not certain. The CDR3 has 13 residues. V was trimmed by 5 bases and J by 0 bases, leaving 5 bases between them.

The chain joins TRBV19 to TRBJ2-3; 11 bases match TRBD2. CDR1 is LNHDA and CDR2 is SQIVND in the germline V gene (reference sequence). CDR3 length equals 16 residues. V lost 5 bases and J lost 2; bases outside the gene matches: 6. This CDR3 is CASSRVAGGITDTQYF. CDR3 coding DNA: TGTGCCAGTAGTCGGGTAGCGGGGGGGATCACAGATACGCAGTATTTT.

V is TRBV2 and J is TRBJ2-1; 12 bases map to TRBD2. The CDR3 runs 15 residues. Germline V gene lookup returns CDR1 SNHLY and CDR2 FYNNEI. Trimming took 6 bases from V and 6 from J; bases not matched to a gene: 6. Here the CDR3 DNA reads TGTGCCAGCAGGGAACTAGCGGGGGGAACCAATGAGCAGTTCTTC. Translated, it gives CASRELAGGTNEQFF. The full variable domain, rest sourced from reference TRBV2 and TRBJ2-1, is EPEVTQTPSHQVTQMGQEVILRCVPISNHLYFYWYRQILGQKVEFLVSFYNNEISEKSEIFDDQFSVERPDGSNFTLKIRSTKLEDSAMYFCASRELAGGTNEQFFGPGTRLTVL.

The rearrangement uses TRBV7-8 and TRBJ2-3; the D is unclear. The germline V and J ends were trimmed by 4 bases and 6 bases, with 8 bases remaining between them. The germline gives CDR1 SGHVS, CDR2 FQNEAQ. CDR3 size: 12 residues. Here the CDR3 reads CASSSAIDTQYF. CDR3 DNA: TGTGCCAGCAGCTCGGCAATTGATACGCAGTATTTT.

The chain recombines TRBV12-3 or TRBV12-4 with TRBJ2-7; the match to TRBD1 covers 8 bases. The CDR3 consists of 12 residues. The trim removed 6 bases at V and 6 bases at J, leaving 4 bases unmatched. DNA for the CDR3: TGTGCCAGCAGCCCAGACAGGGGCGAGCAGTACTTC. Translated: CASSPDRGEQYF.

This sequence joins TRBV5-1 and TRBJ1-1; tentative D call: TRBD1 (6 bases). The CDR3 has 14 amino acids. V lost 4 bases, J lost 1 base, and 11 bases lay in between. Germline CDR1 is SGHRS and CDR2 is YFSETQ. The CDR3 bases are TGCGCCAGCAGCCAGGGGACGGCGAACACTGAAGCTTTCTTT. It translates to CASSQGTANTEAFF.

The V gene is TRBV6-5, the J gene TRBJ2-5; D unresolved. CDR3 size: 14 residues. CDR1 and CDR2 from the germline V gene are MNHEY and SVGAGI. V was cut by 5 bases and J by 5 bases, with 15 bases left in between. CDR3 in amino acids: CASSPFYAGETQYF. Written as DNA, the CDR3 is TGTGCCAGCAGTCCCTTTTACGCTGGGGAGACCCAGTACTTC.

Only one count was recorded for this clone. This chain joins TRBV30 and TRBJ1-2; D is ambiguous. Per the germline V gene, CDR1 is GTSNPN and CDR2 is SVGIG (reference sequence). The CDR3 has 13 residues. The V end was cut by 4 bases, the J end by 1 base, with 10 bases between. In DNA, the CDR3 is TGTGCCTGGATGGATCTATTTAACTATGGCTACACCTTC. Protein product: CAWMDLFNYGYTF. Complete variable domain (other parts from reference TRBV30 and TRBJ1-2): SQTIHQWPATLVQPVGSPLSLECTVEGTSNPNLYWYRQAAGRGLQLLFYSVGIGQISSEVPQNLSASRPQDRQFILSSKKLLLSDSGFYLCAWMDLFNYGYTFGSGTRLTVV.

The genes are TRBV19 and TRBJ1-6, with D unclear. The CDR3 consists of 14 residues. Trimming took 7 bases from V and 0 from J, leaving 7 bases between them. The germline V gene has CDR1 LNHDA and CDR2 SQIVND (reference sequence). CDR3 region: CASTLSSYNSPLHF. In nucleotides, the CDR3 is TGTGCCAGTACCTTAAGCTCCTATAATTCACCCCTCCACTTT. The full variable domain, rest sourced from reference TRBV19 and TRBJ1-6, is DGGITQSPKYLFRKEGQNVTLSCEQNLNHDAMYWYRQDPGQGLRLIYYSQIVNDFQKGDIAEGYSVSREKKESFPLTVTSAQKNPTAFYLCASTLSSYNSPLHFGNGTRLTVT.

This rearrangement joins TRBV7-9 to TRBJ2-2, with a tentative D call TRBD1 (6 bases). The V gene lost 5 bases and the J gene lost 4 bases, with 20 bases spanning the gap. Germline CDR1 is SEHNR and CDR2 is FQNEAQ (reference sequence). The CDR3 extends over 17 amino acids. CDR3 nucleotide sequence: TGTGCCAGCAGCCGAAGTGAGGGACACCCGGGCACCGGGGAGCTGTTTTTT. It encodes CASSRSEGHPGTGELFF.

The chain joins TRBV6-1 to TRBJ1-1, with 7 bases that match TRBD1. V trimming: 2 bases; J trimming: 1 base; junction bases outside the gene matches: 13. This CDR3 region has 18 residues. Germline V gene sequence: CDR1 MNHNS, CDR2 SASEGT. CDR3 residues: CASSEHRQGLKWNTEAFF. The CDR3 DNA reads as TGTGCCAGCAGTGAACATCGACAGGGATTGAAATGGAACACTGAAGCTTTCTTT.

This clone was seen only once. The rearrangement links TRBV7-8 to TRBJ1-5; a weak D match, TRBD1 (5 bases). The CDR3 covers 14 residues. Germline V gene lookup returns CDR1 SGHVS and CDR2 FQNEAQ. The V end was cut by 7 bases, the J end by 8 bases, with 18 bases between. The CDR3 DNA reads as TGTGCCAGCACCCCCGGGGCCCTAACTGAGCCCCAGCATTTT. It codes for CASTPGALTEPQHF.

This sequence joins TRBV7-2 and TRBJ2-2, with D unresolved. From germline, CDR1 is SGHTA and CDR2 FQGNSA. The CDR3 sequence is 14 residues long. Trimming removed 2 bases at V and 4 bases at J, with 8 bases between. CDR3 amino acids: CASSLRPLTGELFF. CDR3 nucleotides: TGTGCCAGCAGCTTACGACCTCTCACCGGGGAGCTGTTTTTT.

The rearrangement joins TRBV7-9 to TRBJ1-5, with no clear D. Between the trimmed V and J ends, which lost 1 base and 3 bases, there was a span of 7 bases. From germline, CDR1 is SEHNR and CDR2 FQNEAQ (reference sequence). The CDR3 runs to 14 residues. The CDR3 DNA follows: TGTGCCAGCAGCTTAGATGGTTTCAATCAGCCCCAGCATTTT. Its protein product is CASSLDGFNQPQHF.

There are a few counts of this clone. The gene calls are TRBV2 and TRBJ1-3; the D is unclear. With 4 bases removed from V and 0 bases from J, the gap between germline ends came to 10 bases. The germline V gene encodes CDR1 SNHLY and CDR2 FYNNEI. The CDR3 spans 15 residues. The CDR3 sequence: CASSGQVASGNTIYF. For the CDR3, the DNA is TGTGCCAGCAGTGGGCAGGTTGCCTCTGGAAACACCATATATTTT.

The CDR3 DNA reads TGTGCCACCCGCCCGGGACAGGGGACCCTGAACACTGAAGCTTTCTTT. Amino acid sequence: CATRPGQGTLNTEAFF. This chain connects TRBV27 to TRBJ1-1, with TRBD1 matching 10 bases. Trimming cost V 10 bases and J 0 bases; bases outside gene matches: 11. The CDR3 totals 16 residues. Germline V CDR1 and CDR2: MNHEY, SMNVEV (reference sequence).

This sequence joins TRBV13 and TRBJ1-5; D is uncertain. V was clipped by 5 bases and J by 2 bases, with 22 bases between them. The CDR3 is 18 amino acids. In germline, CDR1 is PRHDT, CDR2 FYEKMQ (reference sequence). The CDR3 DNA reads TGTGCCAGCAGCCGACGAGAGAACGGGCCGATGGGCAATCAGCCCCAGCATTTT. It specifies CASSRRENGPMGNQPQHF.

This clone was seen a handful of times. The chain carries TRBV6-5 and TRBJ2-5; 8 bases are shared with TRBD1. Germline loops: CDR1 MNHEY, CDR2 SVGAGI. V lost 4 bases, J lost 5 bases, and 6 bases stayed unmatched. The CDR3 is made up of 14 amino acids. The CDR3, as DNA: TGTGCCAGCAGTTGGACAGGGCTAAGCGAGACCCAGTACTTC. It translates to CASSWTGLSETQYF.

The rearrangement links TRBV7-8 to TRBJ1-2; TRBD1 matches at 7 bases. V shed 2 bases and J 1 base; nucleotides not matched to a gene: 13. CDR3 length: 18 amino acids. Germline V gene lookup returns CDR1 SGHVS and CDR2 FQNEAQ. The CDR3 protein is CASSLKGAERGRNYGYTF. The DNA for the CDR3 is TGTGCCAGCAGCTTAAAGGGGGCAGAAAGGGGTCGTAACTATGGCTACACCTTC.

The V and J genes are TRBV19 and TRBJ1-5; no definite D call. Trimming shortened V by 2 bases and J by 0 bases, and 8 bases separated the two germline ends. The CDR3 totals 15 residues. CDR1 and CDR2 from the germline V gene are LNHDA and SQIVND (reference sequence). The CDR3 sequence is CASSISPGSNQPQHF. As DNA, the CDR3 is TGTGCCAGTAGTATATCACCGGGTAGCAATCAGCCCCAGCATTTT.

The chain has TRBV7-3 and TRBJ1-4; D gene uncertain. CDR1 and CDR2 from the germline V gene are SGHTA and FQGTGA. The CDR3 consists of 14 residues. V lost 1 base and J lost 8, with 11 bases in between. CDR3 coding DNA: TGTGCCAGCAGCTTAAAGCTAGGGCCAGAAAAACTGTTTTTT. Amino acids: CASSLKLGPEKLFF.

CDR3 sequence: CASSREDNSNTEAFF. DNA for the CDR3: TGCGCCAGCAGCCGAGAGGACAACTCGAACACTGAAGCTTTCTTT. This chain connects TRBV4-1 to TRBJ1-1; D is possibly TRBD1 (5 bases). Looked up from germline, CDR1 is MGHRA and CDR2 is YSYEKL. This CDR3 spans 15 amino acids. The V end was cut by 4 bases, the J end by 1 base, with 13 bases between.